This T cell receptor beta chain was sequenced in a study of CD4 T cells in relation to SARS-CoV-2 and coronaviruses. This CDR3 comprises 15 residues. The germline CDR1 and CDR2 sequences are KGHSH and LQKENI. This clone was seen a few times. Its target is unknown. Its ends do not fully match the called genes, so a read error is possible. Unexposed donor CD4+ T cells date from about 2011-2018, before the COVID-19 pandemic. CD4+ T cells were isolated from the cells after around 10 days of culture. The table came from immunoSEQ multiplex PCR; TCRdb's copy has only in-frame clones and leaves some out. The sample has 17,000 or so clones; around 77% are singletons.

This TCR came from a human donor in good health. Sequencing used CD4+ T cells from PBMCs, cultured in vitro. V and J are TRBV18 and TRBJ1-4, with D perhaps matching TRBD1 (5 bases). As DNA, the CDR3 is TGTGCCAGCTCATCACCGACAGAAGAGAATGAAAAACTGTTTTTT. Translated, it gives CASSSPTEENEKLFF. Full variable domain (remainder filled in from reference TRBV18 and TRBJ1-4): NAGVMQNPRHLVRRRGQEARLRCSPMKGHSHVYWYRQLPEEGLKFMVYLQKENIIDESGMPKERFSAEFPKEGPSILRIQQVVRGDSAAYFCASSSPTEENEKLFFGSGTQLSVL.